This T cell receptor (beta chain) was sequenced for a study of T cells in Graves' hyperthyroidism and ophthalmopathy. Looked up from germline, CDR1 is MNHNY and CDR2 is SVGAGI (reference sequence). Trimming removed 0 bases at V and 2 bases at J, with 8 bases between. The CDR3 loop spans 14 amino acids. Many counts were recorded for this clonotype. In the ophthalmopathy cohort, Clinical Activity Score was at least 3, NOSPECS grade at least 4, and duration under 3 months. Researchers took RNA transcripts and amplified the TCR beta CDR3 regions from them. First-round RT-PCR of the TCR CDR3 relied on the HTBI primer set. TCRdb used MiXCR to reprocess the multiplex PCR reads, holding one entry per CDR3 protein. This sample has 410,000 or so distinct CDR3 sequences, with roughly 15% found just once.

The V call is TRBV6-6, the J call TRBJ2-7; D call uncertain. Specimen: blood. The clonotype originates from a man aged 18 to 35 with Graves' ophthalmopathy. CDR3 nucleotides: TGTGCCAGCAGTTACTCGAGTATCACCTACGAGCAGTACTTC. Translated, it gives CASSYSSITYEQYF.